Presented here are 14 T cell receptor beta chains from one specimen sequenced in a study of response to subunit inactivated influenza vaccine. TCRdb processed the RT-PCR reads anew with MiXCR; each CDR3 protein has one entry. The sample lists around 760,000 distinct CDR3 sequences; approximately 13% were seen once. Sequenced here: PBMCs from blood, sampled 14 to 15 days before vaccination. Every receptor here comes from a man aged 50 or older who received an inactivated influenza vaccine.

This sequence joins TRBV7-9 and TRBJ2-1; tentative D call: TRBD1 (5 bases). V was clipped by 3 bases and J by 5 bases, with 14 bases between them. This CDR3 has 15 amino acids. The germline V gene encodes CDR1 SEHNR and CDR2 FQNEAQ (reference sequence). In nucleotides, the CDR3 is TGTGCCAGCAGCTTGGGGCAGCTCCTCAACAATGAGCAGTTCTTC. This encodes CASSLGQLLNNEQFF.

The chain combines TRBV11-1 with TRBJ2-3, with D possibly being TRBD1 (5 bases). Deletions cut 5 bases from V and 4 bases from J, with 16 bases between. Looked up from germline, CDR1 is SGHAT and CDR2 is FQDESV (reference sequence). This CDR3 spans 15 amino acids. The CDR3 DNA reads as TGTGCCAGCAGCCCATTGGCAGGGAATTCAGATACGCAGTATTTT. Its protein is CASSPLAGNSDTQYF.

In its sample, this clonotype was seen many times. In nucleotides, the CDR3 is TGTGCCAGCAGCCAAGGGTGGACTGGGAGTGGCTACACCTTC. This sequence encodes CASSQGWTGSGYTF. The chain recombines TRBV3-1 with TRBJ1-2; no reliable D call. Trimming shortened V by 1 base and J by 7 bases, and 13 bases separated the two germline ends. Germline V gene lookup returns CDR1 LGHDT and CDR2 YNNKEL (reference sequence). CDR3 length: 14 residues.

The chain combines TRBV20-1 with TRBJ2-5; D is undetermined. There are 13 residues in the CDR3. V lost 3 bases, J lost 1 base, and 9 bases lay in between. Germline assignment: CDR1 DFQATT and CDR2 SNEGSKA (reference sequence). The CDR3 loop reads CSARVRSQETQYF. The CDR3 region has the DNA TGCAGTGCTAGGGTTCGGAGCCAAGAGACCCAGTACTTC.

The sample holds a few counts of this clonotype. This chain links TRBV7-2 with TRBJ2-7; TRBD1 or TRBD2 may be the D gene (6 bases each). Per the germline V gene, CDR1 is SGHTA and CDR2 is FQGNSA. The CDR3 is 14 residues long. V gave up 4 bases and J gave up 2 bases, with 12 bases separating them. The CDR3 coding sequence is TGTGCCAGCAGCTCGGGGGCAAGAACCTACGAGCAGTACTTC. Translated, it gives CASSSGARTYEQYF.

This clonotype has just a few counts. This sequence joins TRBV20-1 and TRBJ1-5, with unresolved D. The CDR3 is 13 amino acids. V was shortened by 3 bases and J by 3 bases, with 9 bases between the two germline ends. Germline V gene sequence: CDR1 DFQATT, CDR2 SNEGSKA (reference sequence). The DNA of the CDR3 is TGCAGTGCTAGGGCAGAAAACAATCAGCCCCAGCATTTT. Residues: CSARAENNQPQHF.

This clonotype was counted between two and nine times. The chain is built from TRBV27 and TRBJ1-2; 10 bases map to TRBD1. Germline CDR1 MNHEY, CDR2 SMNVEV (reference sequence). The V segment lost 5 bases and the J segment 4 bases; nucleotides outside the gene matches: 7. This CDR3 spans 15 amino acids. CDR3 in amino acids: CASSPRDRGSYGYTF. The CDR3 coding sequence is TGTGCCAGCAGTCCCCGGGACAGGGGATCCTATGGCTACACCTTC.

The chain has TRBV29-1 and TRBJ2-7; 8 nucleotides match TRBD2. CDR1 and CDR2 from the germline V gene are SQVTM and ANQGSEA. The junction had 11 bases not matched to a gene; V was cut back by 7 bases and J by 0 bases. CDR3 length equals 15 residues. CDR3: CSAGGGKSSSYEQYF. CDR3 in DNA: TGCAGCGCCGGGGGGGGGAAATCCTCCTCCTACGAGCAGTACTTC.

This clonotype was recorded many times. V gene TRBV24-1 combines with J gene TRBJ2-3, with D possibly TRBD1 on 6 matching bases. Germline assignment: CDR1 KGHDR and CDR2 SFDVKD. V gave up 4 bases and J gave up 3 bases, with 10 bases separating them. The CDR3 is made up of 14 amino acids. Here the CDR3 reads CATSEFGQTDTQYF. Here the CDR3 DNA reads TGTGCCACCAGTGAATTCGGACAGACAGATACGCAGTATTTT.

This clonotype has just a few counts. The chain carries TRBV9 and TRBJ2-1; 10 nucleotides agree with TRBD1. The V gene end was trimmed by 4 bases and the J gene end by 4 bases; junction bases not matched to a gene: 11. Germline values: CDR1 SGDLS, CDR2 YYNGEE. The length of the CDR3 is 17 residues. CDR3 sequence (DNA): TGTGCCAGCAGCCCCCTTTTCCGGGACAGGGGATACAATGAGCAGTTCTTC. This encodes CASSPLFRDRGYNEQFF.

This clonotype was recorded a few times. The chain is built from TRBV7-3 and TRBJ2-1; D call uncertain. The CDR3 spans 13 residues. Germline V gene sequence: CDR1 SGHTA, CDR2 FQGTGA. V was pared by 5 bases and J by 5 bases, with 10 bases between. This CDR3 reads CASSPSSDNEQFF. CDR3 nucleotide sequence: TGTGCCAGCAGCCCATCAAGCGACAATGAGCAGTTCTTC.

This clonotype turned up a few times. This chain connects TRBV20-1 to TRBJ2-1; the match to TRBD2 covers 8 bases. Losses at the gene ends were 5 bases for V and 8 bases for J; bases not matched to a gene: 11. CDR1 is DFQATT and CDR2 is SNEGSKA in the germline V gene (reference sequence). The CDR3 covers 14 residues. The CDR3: CSASPRGGWDEQFF. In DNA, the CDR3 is TGCAGTGCTTCCCCCCGCGGGGGGTGGGATGAGCAGTTCTTC.

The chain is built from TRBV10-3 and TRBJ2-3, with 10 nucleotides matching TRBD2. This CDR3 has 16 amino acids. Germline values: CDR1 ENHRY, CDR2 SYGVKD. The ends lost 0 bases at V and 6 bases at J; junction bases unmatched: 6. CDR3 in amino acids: CAISESQREGRDTQYF. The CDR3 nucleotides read TGTGCCATCAGTGAGTCCCAGCGGGAGGGCCGGGATACGCAGTATTTT.

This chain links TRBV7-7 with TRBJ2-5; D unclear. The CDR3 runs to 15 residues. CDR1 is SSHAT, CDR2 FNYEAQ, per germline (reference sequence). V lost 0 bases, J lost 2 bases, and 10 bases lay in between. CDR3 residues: CASSLALSRQETQYF. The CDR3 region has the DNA TGTGCCAGCAGCTTAGCGCTATCAAGACAAGAGACCCAGTACTTC.